The T cell receptor (beta chain) described here comes from a study of shared clonotypes between healthy human individuals. Overall study context: Donors consisted of a couple of women and three men between 18 and 49.

Germline V lookup: CDR1 SGHTA, CDR2 FQGNSA. This CDR3 has 15 residues. Trimming cost V 7 bases and J 4 bases; bases outside gene matches: 11. In the case of this clone: Its cognate antigen is unknown.

The DNA input per sorted-subset replicate PCR was about 190 ng, corresponding to 30,000 or so T cell genomes. Here immunoSEQ multiplex PCR was the method, and the copy in TCRdb shows in-frame clones only, minus some. This sample has 1.6 million or so clones; approximately 98.5% occur once, and the top ten carry 0.3% to 0.45%. Study-wide results and limits: With four donors compared, 4% to 5.5% of naive CD4 clonotypes were shared.

Sequenced input: naive CD4+ T cells sorted from blood. Noted subset: CD45RA+ positively selected. J is TRBJ2-7 and V is TRBV7-2; 9 nucleotides match TRBD1. This clonotype originated in a man aged 30-40 years in good health. The CDR3 here is CASNLRDRDRYEQYF. CDR3 sequence (DNA): TGTGCCAGCAACCTAAGGGACAGGGACCGGTACGAGCAGTACTTC.